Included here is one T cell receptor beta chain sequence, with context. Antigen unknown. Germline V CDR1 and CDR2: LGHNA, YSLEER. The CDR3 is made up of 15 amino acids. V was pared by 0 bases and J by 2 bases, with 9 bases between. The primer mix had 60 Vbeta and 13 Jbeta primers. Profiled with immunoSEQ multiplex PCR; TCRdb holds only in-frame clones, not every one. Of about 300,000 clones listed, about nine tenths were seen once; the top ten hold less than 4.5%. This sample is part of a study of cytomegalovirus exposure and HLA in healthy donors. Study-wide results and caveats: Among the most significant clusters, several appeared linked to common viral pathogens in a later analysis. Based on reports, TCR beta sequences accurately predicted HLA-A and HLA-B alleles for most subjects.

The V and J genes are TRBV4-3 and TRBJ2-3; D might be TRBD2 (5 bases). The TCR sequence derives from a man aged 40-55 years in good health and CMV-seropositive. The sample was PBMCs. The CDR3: CASSQDRGFTDTQYF. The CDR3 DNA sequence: TGCGCCAGCAGCCAAGACCGAGGGTTCACAGATACGCAGTATTTT.